The sequence of this T cell receptor (beta chain) was determined in a study of cytomegalovirus exposure and HLA in healthy donors (dated by TCRdb to the late 2010s). With respect to the entire study: According to a later analysis, one platform produced both the roughly 130 validation repertoires and the 666 repertoires of the first cohort. The aim of the study was to test whether cataloging public T cell receptors could identify signatures of past pathogen exposure. In addition to the first cohort of about 650 subjects, a separate validation cohort of approximately 130 different subjects was used. The study combined high-throughput TCR immunosequencing, statistical association of individual TCRs with disease status, and machine learning to predict cytomegalovirus infection status. Study-wide conclusions, independent of this receptor: Across donors, most TCR sequences were observed very rarely, whereas some public TCRs were present in many individuals. The study listed 150 to 200 TCR beta chains as associated with cytomegalovirus. Cytomegalovirus status was reported to be diagnosed by the classifier with high specificity and sensitivity in both the original and validation cohorts. In vitro tests confirmed that a few of the cytomegalovirus-associated TCR beta chains recognize cytomegalovirus antigens. The authors suggested that the approach could potentially be generalized to other disease states and immunological phenotypes. In a later analysis, TCRs clustered in the first cohort were found to also tend to co-occur in the 120 or so validation repertoires, with roughly 93% of cluster scores above 0. A later analysis lacked HLA typing for the validation cohort, so it scored co-occurrence in that cohort across all 120 or so repertoires.

On this clone itself: Its antigen is unknown. It has no much larger one-base neighbor in the sample; base qualities were not kept.

The donors were included in the validation cohort of 90 to 150 subjects, a group kept apart from the roughly 700-subject first cohort. Library preparation used the immunoSEQ multiplex PCR assay. The authors' analysis ran thus. A statistical classification framework was built to diagnose cytomegalovirus status from the catalog of TCR beta chain sequences. In its TCRdb copy, this immuneACCESS table keeps in-frame sequences only and misses some clones. Where compared with another copy, unresolved V genes explain less than half of these, and the others have no known cause. V, J and clone size are taken as reported in that table, and D and trimming were inferred from the DNA itself. The sample includes 150,000 or so clones, with roughly nine tenths observed a single time. The biggest ten clones account for 2.5% to 4% of the sample. The receptor was isolated from a woman aged 18-30 years in good health and CMV-seropositive. The source material was PBMCs.

Here the CDR3 is given as CASSIAGTGRNTIYF. Here is the DNA: TGTGCCAGTAGTATAGCTGGGACAGGACGAAACACCATATATTTT. The chain was built from TRBV19 and TRBJ1-3, and 8 junctional nucleotides match TRBD1. The germline V gene (reference sequence) specifies LNHDA as CDR1 and SQIVND as CDR2. Including the terminal cysteine and phenylalanine, the CDR3 comprises 15 residues. Only the CDR3 region is kept as DNA, spanning 45 bases read in frame from base 1. V ends up 1 base short and J 5 bases short, with an unmatched junction base count of 4.